A single sample gave rise to the 17 T cell receptor beta chains below, sequenced in a study of T-cell reconstitution after alpha-beta-depleted transplantation in children. During its preparation, the TCRbeta library received unique molecular identifiers. One entry per CDR3 protein results from TCRdb running MiXCR on the PCR reads. The data hold more than 90,000 distinct CDR3 sequences, with 7.5% to 9.5% observed a single time. The sample here was PBMCs from the stem cell graft donor, taken from the stem cell graft. The receptors were gathered from a human donor who donated a stem cell graft to a child with congenital amegakaryocytic thrombocytopenia.

This clonotype was counted ten times or more. This sequence joins TRBV12-3 or TRBV12-4 and TRBJ1-5, with D unresolved. V lost 4 bases to trimming and J lost 4 bases, with 8 bases between them. The CDR3 is made up of 13 amino acids. CDR3 in amino acids: CASSYMGNQPQHF. The DNA for the CDR3 is TGTGCCAGCAGTTATATGGGAAATCAGCCCCAGCATTTT.

This clonotype was picked up many times. The chain uses TRBV20-1 and TRBJ2-1, with D possibly TRBD2 on 6 matching bases. Germline values: CDR1 DFQATT, CDR2 SNEGSKA (reference sequence). V was cut by 6 bases and J by 0 bases, with 9 bases left in between. The CDR3 consists of 13 residues. In DNA, the CDR3 is TGCAGTGCCCGCGGGGCCTCCTACAATGAGCAGTTCTTC. This translates into CSARGASYNEQFF.

Many counts were recorded for this clonotype. This chain connects TRBV20-1 to TRBJ2-2; 13 nucleotides agree with TRBD2. V shed 5 bases and J 6 bases; nucleotides not matched to a gene: 6. This CDR3 has 15 amino acids. The germline CDR1 and CDR2 sequences are DFQATT and SNEGSKA (reference sequence). The CDR3 here is CSAPLAGGPAGELFF. The DNA of the CDR3 is TGCAGTGCTCCACTAGCGGGAGGGCCTGCCGGGGAGCTGTTTTTT.

This clonotype appeared a few times. The chain uses TRBV12-3 or TRBV12-4 and TRBJ2-7; 7 bases are a match to TRBD1. There are 13 residues in the CDR3. V shed 6 bases, J shed 5 bases, and the junction held 7 bases outside the gene matches. CDR3 sequence (DNA): TGTGCCAGCAGCCCGACAGGGATCAACGAGCAGTACTTC. Protein: CASSPTGINEQYF.

The chain employs TRBV5-1 and TRBJ2-7; 7 bases are a match to TRBD1. The CDR3 runs 12 residues. Trimming removed 1 base from V and 6 bases from J; junction bases left unmatched: 1. Germline values: CDR1 SGHRS, CDR2 YFSETQ. CDR3 sequence: CASSLNRGEQYF. The DNA for the CDR3 is TGCGCCAGCAGCTTGAACAGGGGCGAGCAGTACTTC. Full variable domain (missing parts from reference TRBV5-1 and TRBJ2-7): KAGVTQTPRYLIKTRGQQVTLSCSPISGHRSVSWYQQTPGQGLQFLFEYFSETQRNKGNFPGRFSGRQFSNSRSEMNVSTLELGDSALYLCASSLNRGEQYFGPGTRLTVT.

This clonotype was counted at least ten times. The chain is built from TRBV18 and TRBJ1-6; D perhaps matches TRBD1 (6 bases). Germline CDR1 reads KGHSH; CDR2 reads LQKENI. Trimming cost V 2 bases and J 7 bases, with 6 bases left between them. This CDR3 region has 13 residues. The CDR3 protein is CASSPGGNSPLHF. In DNA, the CDR3 is TGTGCCAGCTCACCAGGGGGCAATTCACCCCTCCACTTT. Full variable domain (rest looked up from reference TRBV18 and TRBJ1-6): NAGVMQNPRHLVRRRGQEARLRCSPMKGHSHVYWYRQLPEEGLKFMVYLQKENIIDESGMPKERFSAEFPKEGPSILRIQQVVRGDSAAYFCASSPGGNSPLHFGNGTRLTVT.

This clonotype showed up many times. The rearrangement joins TRBV10-3 to TRBJ1-4; the D is unclear. Germline V CDR1 and CDR2: ENHRY, SYGVKD. The CDR3 is 14 residues long. V dropped 2 bases and J dropped 5 bases, with 9 bases sitting between them. The CDR3 loop is CAISEGQTNEKLFF. In nucleotides, the CDR3 is TGTGCCATCAGTGAGGGGCAGACCAATGAAAAACTGTTTTTT.

The V gene is TRBV28, the J gene TRBJ1-2, with TRBD1 matching 7 bases. Per the germline V gene, CDR1 is MDHEN and CDR2 is SYDVKM. CDR3 length: 14 residues. CDR3 sequence: CTLSLVEGAGGYTF. The CDR3 DNA reads as TGTACCCTCAGTTTAGTCGAGGGGGCTGGAGGCTACACCTTC.

At least ten counts were recorded for this clonotype. The chain employs TRBV25-1 and TRBJ1-4; D not certain. The CDR3 totals 15 residues. V lost 1 base and J lost 2, with 8 bases in between. Germline values: CDR1 MGHDK, CDR2 SYGVNS. The CDR3 DNA reads TGTGCCAGCAGTGAATCTCGGTATACTAATGAAAAACTGTTTTTT. This encodes CASSESRYTNEKLFF.

This clonotype was picked up many times. The chain is built from TRBV5-1 and TRBJ2-1; TRBD1 or TRBD2 may be the D gene (5 bases each). CDR1 and CDR2 (germline): SGHRS, YFSETQ. V lost 0 bases to trimming and J lost 0 bases, with 7 bases between them. The CDR3 extends over 15 amino acids. CDR3 nucleotide sequence: TGCGCCAGCAGCTTGGTGGGGGACTCCTACAATGAGCAGTTCTTC. Translation: CASSLVGDSYNEQFF.

This clonotype showed up many times. The rearrangement joins TRBV10-2 to TRBJ2-2; 13 positions agree with TRBD2. The ends lost 6 bases at V and 4 bases at J; junction bases unmatched: 14. CDR3 length equals 19 residues. Germline V gene lookup returns CDR1 WSHSY and CDR2 SAAADI. The CDR3 DNA is TGCGCCAGCAGGCTAACAACTAGCGGGAGGGCCTGGAGCACCGGGGAGCTGTTTTTT. This sequence encodes CASRLTTSGRAWSTGELFF.

This clonotype was seen at least ten times. This chain uses TRBV7-8 with TRBJ2-1, with 11 bases identical to TRBD2. The junction had 6 bases not matched to a gene; V was cut back by 1 base and J by 10 bases. The CDR3 consists of 15 residues. Per germline, CDR1 SGHVS and CDR2 FQNEAQ. The CDR3 DNA reads TGTGCCAGCAGCTTAGGTGCACTAGCGGGAGCCGAGCAGTTCTTC. It specifies CASSLGALAGAEQFF.

This clonotype was counted at least ten times. The chain is built from TRBV7-8 and TRBJ1-1; D unclear. This CDR3 has 14 amino acids. The germline gives CDR1 SGHVS, CDR2 FQNEAQ. Trimming left V 1 base short and J 1 base short, with 7 bases between. CDR3 nucleotide sequence: TGTGCCAGCAGCTTAGATCACTGGAACACTGAAGCTTTCTTT. Translated, it gives CASSLDHWNTEAFF.

This clonotype came up many times. This chain uses TRBV5-1 with TRBJ1-1; TRBD1 is a possible D gene (5 bases). Trimming pared 2 bases from V and 5 bases from J, leaving 19 bases between. The germline V gene encodes CDR1 SGHRS and CDR2 YFSETQ. The CDR3 has 16 residues. The CDR3 DNA sequence: TGCGCCAGCAGCTTCCGGGACGGCATTTTGTGGACTGAAGCTTTCTTT. Translating it yields CASSFRDGILWTEAFF.

This clonotype was counted ten times or more. The chain uses TRBV12-3 or TRBV12-4 and TRBJ2-7; TRBD1 matches 7 bases. V lost 6 bases to trimming and J lost 0 bases; unmatched junction nucleotides: 5. The CDR3 runs to 14 residues. CDR3 protein: CASRPGGSSYEQYF. In nucleotides, the CDR3 is TGTGCCAGCAGACCAGGGGGAAGCTCCTACGAGCAGTACTTC.

This clonotype was detected many times. The chain is built from TRBV7-2 and TRBJ2-5; no clear D gene. Looked up from germline, CDR1 is SGHTA and CDR2 is FQGNSA. The germline V and J ends were trimmed by 2 bases and 0 bases, with 7 bases remaining between them. CDR3 size: 14 residues. The CDR3 here is CASSLKPDQETQYF. The CDR3 DNA is TGTGCCAGCAGCTTAAAGCCGGACCAAGAGACCCAGTACTTC.

This clonotype was counted at least ten times. The rearrangement joins TRBV15 to TRBJ2-1; 8 bases are shared with TRBD2. The V gene's germline CDR1 is LNHNV and CDR2 YYDKDF (reference sequence). The V gene end was trimmed by 3 bases and the J gene end by 5 bases; junction bases not matched to a gene: 6. The CDR3 spans 15 residues. The CDR3 loop is CATSRNSGMDNEQFF. The DNA for the CDR3 is TGTGCCACCAGCAGGAATAGCGGGATGGACAATGAGCAGTTCTTC.